The 11 T cell receptor beta chains listed next were all sequenced from one sample in a study of T cells in women clearing cervical HPV infection (dated by TCRdb to the late 2010s). Libraries were built with the immunoSEQ multiplex PCR assay. TCRdb provides this immuneACCESS table in a form limited to in-frame rearrangements. Some clones are lacking; in checked studies, under half of them reflect an unresolved V gene, and why the rest are absent is not known. In this sample's table one finds tens of thousands of clones. Approximately 34% of the sample belongs to the ten largest clones. The sample consisted of blood buffy coat. The origin of the receptors is a woman between 18 and 69 years old with a cervical HPV16 infection that either progressed to CIN3+ or cleared (not recorded which).

CDR3 sequence: CASSLGGKTGGQETQYF. The DNA read from the CDR3 is TGCGCCAGCAGCTTGGGGGGAAAGACAGGGGGTCAAGAGACC. The rearrangement joins TRBV5-1 to TRBJ2-5; 9 bases agree with TRBD1. Read sequence stops 3 residues before the CDR3 end, and the germline J gene provides the missing end. This CDR3 is 17 amino acids long. Losses at the gene ends were 0 bases for V and 2 bases for J; bases not matched to a gene: 8. The germline CDR1 and CDR2 sequences are SGHRS and YFSETQ.

Comment on this clone: The DNA ends 3 residues before the CDR3 does, and the rest of the CDR3 is filled in from the germline J gene. The chain links TRBV5-1 to TRBJ2-7, with a tentative D call TRBD1 (5 bases). CDR1 SGHRS and CDR2 YFSETQ come from the germline V gene. V gave up 4 bases and J gave up 0 bases, with 14 bases separating them. The CDR3 contains 15 residues. The part of the CDR3 DNA that was read is TGCGCCAGCAGCCCAGGGTCTCCGAGCTCCTACGAG. It codes for CASSPGSPSSYE. In full, the CDR3 is CASSPGSPSSYEQYF.

In the case of this clone: The sequence runs out 3 residues before the end of the CDR3; the remainder is reconstructed from the germline J gene. The chain couples TRBV20-1 to TRBJ1-4, with TRBD1 matching over 10 bases. CDR1 is DFQATT and CDR2 is SNEGSKA in the germline V gene (reference sequence). Unmatched junction bases numbered 3, after V lost 6 bases and J lost 8 bases. The CDR3 runs to 12 residues. CDR3 bases read: TGCAGTGCCGAGGACAGGGGGGAAAAA. This translates into CSAEDRGEK. The entire CDR3 is CSAEDRGEKLFF.

As concerns this clone: The read terminates 3 residues before the CDR3 end, so the remaining end is supplied by the germline J gene. This sequence joins TRBV18 and TRBJ1-4; D possibly corresponds to TRBD1 (6 bases). The CDR3 is 16 residues long. Germline loops: CDR1 KGHSH, CDR2 LQKENI. The chain's CDR3 is CASSDRTETGANVLFF. The CDR3 DNA, read in part, is TGTGCCAGCTCCGACCGGACAGAGACCGGGGCCAACGTA.

As for this clone: With the read ending 3 residues before the CDR3 end, the germline J gene is used to fill in that end. The chain recombines TRBV6-1 with TRBJ2-7; a possible D gene is TRBD2 (6 bases). Germline-derived CDR1 and CDR2 are MNHNS and SASEGT. Trimming stripped 2 bases from V and 4 bases from J, with 9 bases between. The CDR3 runs 13 residues. Here the CDR3 reads CASSERAGYEQYF. CDR3 bases read: TGTGCCAGCAGTGAAAGGGCGGGGTACGAG.

As concerns this clone: The sequence runs out 3 residues before the end of the CDR3; the remainder is reconstructed from the germline J gene. The chain is built from TRBV11-3 and TRBJ2-1, with D possibly matching TRBD1 (6 bases). CDR1 is SGHNT and CDR2 is YENEEA in the germline V gene. CDR3 length: 15 amino acids. The V end lost 1 base, the J end lost 1 base, and 8 bases lay between the germline ends. The CDR3 bases that were read are TGTGCCAGCAGCTTAGGGCAGGGGTCCTACAATGAG. Amino acids: CASSLGQGSYNE. The entire CDR3 is CASSLGQGSYNEQFF. Full variable domain (outside the CDR3, taken from reference TRBV11-3 and TRBJ2-1): EAGVVQSPRYKIIEKKQPVAFWCNPISGHNTLYWYLQNLGQGPELLIRYENEEAVDDSQLPKDRFSAERLKGVDSTLKIQPAELGDSAVYLCASSLGQGSYNEQFFGPGTRLTVL.

About this clone: The read halts 3 residues ahead of the CDR3 end, with the missing end drawn from the germline J gene. This chain uses TRBV7-6 with TRBJ2-1; no clear D gene. V lost 2 bases and J lost 5, with 7 bases in between. The CDR3 totals 13 residues. CDR1 and CDR2 (germline): SGHVS, FNYEAQ. CDR3 sequence: CASSLSRHNEQFF. Partial CDR3 DNA: TGTGCCAGCAGCTTATCCAGGCACAATGAG.

Notes on this clone: The sequence runs out 3 residues before the end of the CDR3; the remainder is reconstructed from the germline J gene. The chain combines TRBV2 with TRBJ1-2; D may be TRBD1 (5 bases). The length of the CDR3 is 18 residues. CDR1 is SNHLY and CDR2 is FYNNEI in the germline V gene. Trimming stripped 8 bases from V and 1 base from J, with 26 bases between. Incomplete CDR3 DNA: TGTGCCAGCCCTGGCCCTTCGGGTTTCGGGGGTCTTAACTATGGC. Translation: CASPGPSGFGGLNYG. The CDR3 reads in full as CASPGPSGFGGLNYGYTF.

On this clone itself: Sequencing ends 3 residues short of the CDR3 end; the germline J gene provides the rest. The chain combines TRBV2 with TRBJ2-2; 11 bases are shared with TRBD1. This CDR3 spans 18 amino acids. CDR1 and CDR2 (germline): SNHLY, FYNNEI. J was trimmed by 3 bases and V by 7 bases; bases with no gene match: 13. The CDR3 reads CASTPTPDRGRYTGELFF. CDR3 DNA (partial): TGTGCCAGCACCCCAACTCCGGACAGGGGGCGGTACACCGGGGAG.

With respect to this clone: The observed sequence ends 3 residues before the CDR3 terminus, with the missing tail filled in from the germline J gene. This chain joins TRBV30 and TRBJ2-1; no definite D call. The germline CDR1 and CDR2 sequences are GTSNPN and SVGIG (reference sequence). V was shortened by 4 bases and J by 8 bases, with 9 bases between the two germline ends. The CDR3 is made up of 11 amino acids. The sequenced CDR3 bases are TGTGCCTGGACTAGTTTAGATGAG. Its translation: CAWTSLDE. The CDR3, in full, reads CAWTSLDEQFF.

Regarding this clone: The CDR3 goes on 3 residues after the read ends, and that part is filled in from the germline J gene. The rearrangement uses TRBV7-6 and TRBJ2-2; unclear D gene. The length of the CDR3 is 14 residues. Germline lookup yields CDR1 SGHVS and CDR2 FNYEAQ. CDR3 sequence: CASSLLYYNSPLFF. The sequenced CDR3 bases are TGTGCCAGCAGCTTACTGTACTATAATTCACCG.